Given below is one T cell receptor (beta chain) in context. As yet, its antigen is unknown. Exposure to brentuximab vedotin varied, and each patient had relapsed following autologous stem cell transplantation. The V end lost 2 bases, the J end lost 8 bases, and 7 bases lay between the germline ends. Looked up from germline, CDR1 is MNHNY and CDR2 is SVGAGI (reference sequence). There are 12 residues in the CDR3. Clones were sequenced by immunoSEQ multiplex PCR, and TCRdb holds only the in-frame ones, with some missing. The sample has roughly 61,000 clones, roughly nine tenths seen once. The record originates from a study of PD-1 blockade in classical Hodgkin lymphoma. Whole-study results and caveats: Repertoires differed for reasons still undefined, possibly disease activity or prior therapy. Those achieving complete response showed baseline diversity like newly diagnosed patients. Initiation of nivolumab under 1 year after ASCT led to exclusion of patients.

This TCR was recovered from a human donor with classical Hodgkin lymphoma. Sequenced here: peripheral blood mononuclear cells (PBMCs), sampled at baseline. The chain couples TRBV6-6 to TRBJ2-1; D is undetermined. The CDR3 nucleotides are TGTGCCAGCAGTTACCCACCCGATGAGCAGTTCTTC. This gives the protein CASSYPPDEQFF.